The 10 T cell receptor beta chains in this list originate from one sample, sequenced in a study of human T cells and chemical hapten exposure. MiXCR, run by TCRdb on the RACE reads, gives a single entry per CDR3 protein. The data show around 340,000 distinct CDR3 sequences, approximately 6.3% seen once. Time point here: patch test 1, 2 weeks after DPC sensitization. The treatment is: therapeutic diphenylcyclopropenone sensitization with weekly scalp DPC. This material consisted of whole blood, taken in connection with sensitization to the hapten diphenylcyclopropenone (DPC). The source of these receptors is a woman in her late teens or twenties with alopecia areata. Some clones in this sample may be carry-over from other donors' samples.

This chain uses TRBV7-6 with TRBJ1-1; D is uncertain. Germline-derived CDR1 and CDR2 are SGHVS and FNYEAQ. The V gene lost 5 bases and the J gene lost 7 bases, with 8 bases spanning the gap. The CDR3 runs 11 residues. The CDR3 nucleotides read TGTGCCAGCAGCCCCCAGAATGAAGCTTTCTTT. This gives the protein CASSPQNEAFF.

The chain links TRBV5-1 to TRBJ2-7, with D possibly TRBD2 on 6 matching bases. Deletions cut 4 bases from V and 5 bases from J, with 19 bases between. CDR1 is SGHRS, CDR2 YFSETQ, per germline. This CDR3 region has 15 residues. Here the CDR3 reads CASSPRQAGWDEQYF. In nucleotides, the CDR3 is TGCGCCAGCAGCCCAAGGCAGGCGGGGTGGGACGAGCAGTACTTC. The whole variable domain, remainder taken from reference TRBV5-1 and TRBJ2-7, is KAGVTQTPRYLIKTRGQQVTLSCSPISGHRSVSWYQQTPGQGLQFLFEYFSETQRNKGNFPGRFSGRQFSNSRSEMNVSTLELGDSALYLCASSPRQAGWDEQYFGPGTRLTVT.

This clonotype has a count of ten or more. The V and J genes are TRBV27 and TRBJ2-2; 11 bases line up with TRBD2. Trimming removed 4 bases from V and 7 bases from J; junction bases left unmatched: 8. This CDR3 has 16 residues. CDR1 and CDR2 from the germline V gene are MNHEY and SMNVEV (reference sequence). CDR3 sequence: CASSSPTSGDGGELFF. In DNA, the CDR3 is TGTGCCAGCAGTTCCCCGACTAGCGGGGATGGCGGGGAGCTGTTTTTT.

The chain combines TRBV6-6 with TRBJ1-1; D ambiguous. The length of the CDR3 is 15 residues. V was cut by 2 bases and J by 4 bases, with 14 bases left in between. Germline lookup yields CDR1 MNHNY and CDR2 SVGAGI (reference sequence). The CDR3 DNA reads TGTGCCAGCAGTTACCGGCGCCCGGAGGGCACTGAAGCTTTCTTT. This translates into CASSYRRPEGTEAFF.

A few counts support this clonotype. This chain joins TRBV2 and TRBJ2-5; 7 nucleotides line up with TRBD1. The CDR3 consists of 14 residues. V gave up 6 bases and J gave up 2 bases; unmatched junction bases: 6. Germline CDR1 is SNHLY and CDR2 is FYNNEI. Written as DNA, the CDR3 is TGTGCCAGCAGCCGGGACAGTCAACAAGAGACCCAGTACTTC. Translating it yields CASSRDSQQETQYF.

This clonotype showed up just a few times. The V and J genes are TRBV4-3 and TRBJ1-1; 8 bases match TRBD1. Trimming took 0 bases from V and 3 from J; bases not matched to a gene: 9. The germline CDR1 and CDR2 sequences are LGHNA and YSLEER. The CDR3 runs 17 residues. The CDR3 region has the DNA TGCGCCAGCAGCCAAGATGCGGGGAGACAGGGGTACACTGAAGCTTTCTTT. Amino acids: CASSQDAGRQGYTEAFF.

This clonotype was recorded at least ten times. CDR3: CAISESIGSYEQYF. Written as DNA, the CDR3 is TGTGCCATCAGTGAGTCGATCGGATCCTACGAGCAGTACTTC. The V gene is TRBV10-3, the J gene TRBJ2-7, with D uncertain. The CDR3 is 14 residues long. V was pared by 0 bases and J by 1 base, with 7 bases between. The germline gives CDR1 ENHRY, CDR2 SYGVKD.

There are many counts of this clonotype. This chain connects TRBV7-2 to TRBJ2-3; 7 nucleotides line up with TRBD1. Germline CDR1 reads SGHTA; CDR2 reads FQGNSA. J gave up 5 bases and V 1 base, and 6 bases lay outside the gene matches. CDR3 length: 15 residues. The CDR3 loop reads CASSLVAGGGDTQYF. In DNA form, the CDR3 reads TGTGCCAGCAGCTTAGTAGCAGGGGGTGGAGATACGCAGTATTTT.

This clonotype was found a few times. The chain links TRBV6-1 to TRBJ1-1; possibly TRBD1 for D (5 bases). V was pared by 10 bases and J by 0 bases, with 15 bases between. The germline gives CDR1 MNHNS, CDR2 SASEGT. This CDR3 spans 14 amino acids. This chain's CDR3 is CANRKRTMNTEAFF. The CDR3 nucleotides are TGTGCCAACCGTAAGAGGACAATGAACACTGAAGCTTTCTTT.

This clonotype occurred many times. V gene TRBV7-2 combines with J gene TRBJ1-2, with D hard to call. This CDR3 is 12 amino acids long. V lost 1 base to trimming and J lost 6 bases, with 6 bases between them. Germline assignment: CDR1 SGHTA and CDR2 FQGNSA. The CDR3 bases are TGTGCCAGCAGCTTAGTGCTCGATGGCTACACCTTC. Translating gives CASSLVLDGYTF.